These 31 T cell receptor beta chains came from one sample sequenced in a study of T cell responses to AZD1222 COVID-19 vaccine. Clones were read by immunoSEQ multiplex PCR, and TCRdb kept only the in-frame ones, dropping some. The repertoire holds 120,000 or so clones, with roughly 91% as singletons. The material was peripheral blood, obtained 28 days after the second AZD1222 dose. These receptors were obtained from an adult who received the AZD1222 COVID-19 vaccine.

CDR3 sequence reads: CASSSPVGTSGSAEQFF. CDR3 sequence (DNA): TGTGCCAGCAGTAGTCCAGTAGGGACTAGCGGGAGCGCTGAGCAGTTCTTC. V and J are TRBV28 and TRBJ2-1, with 14 bases identical to TRBD2. J lost 9 bases, V lost 5 bases, and 12 bases had no gene match. The CDR3 loop spans 17 amino acids. Germline lookup yields CDR1 MDHEN and CDR2 SYDVKM.

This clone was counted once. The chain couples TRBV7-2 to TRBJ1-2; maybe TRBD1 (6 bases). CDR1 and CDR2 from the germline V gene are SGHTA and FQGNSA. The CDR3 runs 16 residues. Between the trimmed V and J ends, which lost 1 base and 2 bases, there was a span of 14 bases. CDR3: CASSLDSGGGNYGYTF. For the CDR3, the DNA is TGTGCCAGCAGCTTAGATTCGGGGGGCGGAAACTATGGCTACACCTTC.

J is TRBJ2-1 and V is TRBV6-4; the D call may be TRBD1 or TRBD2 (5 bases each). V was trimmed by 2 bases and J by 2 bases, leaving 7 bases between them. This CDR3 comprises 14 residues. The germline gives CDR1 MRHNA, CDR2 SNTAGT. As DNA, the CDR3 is TGTGCCAGCAGTGACGGGGGTGCCTACAATGAGCAGTTCTTC. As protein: CASSDGGAYNEQFF.

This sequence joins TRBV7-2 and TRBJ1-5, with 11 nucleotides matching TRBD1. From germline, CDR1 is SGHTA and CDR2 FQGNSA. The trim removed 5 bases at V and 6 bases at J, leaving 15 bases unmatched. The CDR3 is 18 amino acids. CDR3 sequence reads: CASSHQRDPDRGPQPQHF. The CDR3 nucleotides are TGTGCCAGCAGCCACCAAAGGGACCCGGACAGGGGGCCTCAGCCCCAGCATTTT.

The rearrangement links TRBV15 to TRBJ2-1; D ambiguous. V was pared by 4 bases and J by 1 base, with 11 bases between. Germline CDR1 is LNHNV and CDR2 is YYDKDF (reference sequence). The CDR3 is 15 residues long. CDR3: CATSNGGGSYNEQFF. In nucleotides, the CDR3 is TGTGCCACCAGCAATGGCGGCGGATCCTACAATGAGCAGTTCTTC. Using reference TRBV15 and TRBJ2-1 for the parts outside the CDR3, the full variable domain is DAMVIQNPRYQVTQFGKPVTLSCSQTLNHNVMYWYQQKSSQAPKLLFHYYDKDFNNEADTPDNFQSRRPNTSFCFLDIRSPGLGDTAMYLCATSNGGGSYNEQFFGPGTRLTVL.

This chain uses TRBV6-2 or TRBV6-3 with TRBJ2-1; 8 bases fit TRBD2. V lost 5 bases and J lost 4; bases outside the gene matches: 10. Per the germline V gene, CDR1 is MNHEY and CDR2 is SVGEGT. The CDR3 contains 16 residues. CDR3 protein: CASSRPGTRPYNEQFF. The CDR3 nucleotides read TGTGCCAGCAGTCGTCCGGGGACTAGGCCTTACAATGAGCAGTTCTTC.

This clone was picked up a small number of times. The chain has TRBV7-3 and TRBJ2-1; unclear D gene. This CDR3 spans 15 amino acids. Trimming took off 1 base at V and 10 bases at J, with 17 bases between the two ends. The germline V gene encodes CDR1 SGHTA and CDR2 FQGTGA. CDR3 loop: CASSLMSRQLGEQFF. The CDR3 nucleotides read TGTGCCAGCAGCTTAATGTCCCGACAACTCGGCGAGCAGTTCTTC.

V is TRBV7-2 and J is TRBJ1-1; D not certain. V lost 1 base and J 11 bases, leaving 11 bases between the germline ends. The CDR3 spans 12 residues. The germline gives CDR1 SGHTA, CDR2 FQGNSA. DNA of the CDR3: TGTGCCAGCAGCTTAGTTTCCACGGGGGCTTTCTTT. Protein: CASSLVSTGAFF.

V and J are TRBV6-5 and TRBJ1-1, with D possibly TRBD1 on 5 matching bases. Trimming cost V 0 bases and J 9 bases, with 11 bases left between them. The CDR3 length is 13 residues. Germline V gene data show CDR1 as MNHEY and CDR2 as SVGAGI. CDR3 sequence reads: CASSYSFQGQAFF. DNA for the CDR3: TGTGCCAGCAGTTACTCGTTTCAGGGACAAGCTTTCTTT.

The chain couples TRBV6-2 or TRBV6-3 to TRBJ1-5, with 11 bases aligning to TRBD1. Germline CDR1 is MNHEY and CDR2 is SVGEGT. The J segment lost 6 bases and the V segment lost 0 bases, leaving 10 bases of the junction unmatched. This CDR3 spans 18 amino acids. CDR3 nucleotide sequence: TGTGCCAGCAGTTACTCGAGTGAACGGACAGGGGGCCGTCAGCCCCAGCATTTT. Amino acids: CASSYSSERTGGRQPQHF.

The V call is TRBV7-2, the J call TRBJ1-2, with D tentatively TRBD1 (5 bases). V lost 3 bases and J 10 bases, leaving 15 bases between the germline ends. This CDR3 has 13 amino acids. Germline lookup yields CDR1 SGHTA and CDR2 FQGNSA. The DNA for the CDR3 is TGTGCCAGCAGCTTGGCCAGGGAGATCGACTACACCTTC. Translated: CASSLAREIDYTF.

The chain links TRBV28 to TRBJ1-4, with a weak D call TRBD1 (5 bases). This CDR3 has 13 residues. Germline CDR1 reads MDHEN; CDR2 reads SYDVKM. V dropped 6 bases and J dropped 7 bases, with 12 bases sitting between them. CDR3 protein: CASSPGIGEKLFF. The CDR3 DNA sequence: TGTGCCAGCAGCCCAGGGATAGGTGAAAAACTGTTTTTT.

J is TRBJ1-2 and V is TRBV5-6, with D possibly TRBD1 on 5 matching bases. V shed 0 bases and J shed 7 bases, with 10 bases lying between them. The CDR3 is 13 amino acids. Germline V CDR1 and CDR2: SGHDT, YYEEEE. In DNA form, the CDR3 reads TGTGCCAGCAGCTTGGGGTGGGACTCTGGCTACACCTTC. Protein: CASSLGWDSGYTF. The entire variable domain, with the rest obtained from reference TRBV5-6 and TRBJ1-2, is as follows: DAGVTQSPTHLIKTRGQQVTLRCSPKSGHDTVSWYQQALGQGPQFIFQYYEEEERQRGNFPDRFSGHQFPNYSSELNVNALLLGDSALYLCASSLGWDSGYTFGSGTRLTVV.

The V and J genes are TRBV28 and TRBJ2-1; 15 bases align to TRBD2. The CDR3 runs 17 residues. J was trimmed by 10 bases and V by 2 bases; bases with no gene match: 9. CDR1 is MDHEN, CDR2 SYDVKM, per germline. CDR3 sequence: CASSLAALGLAGGEQFF. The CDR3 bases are TGTGCCAGCAGTTTAGCGGCGTTGGGACTAGCGGGGGGAGAGCAGTTCTTC.

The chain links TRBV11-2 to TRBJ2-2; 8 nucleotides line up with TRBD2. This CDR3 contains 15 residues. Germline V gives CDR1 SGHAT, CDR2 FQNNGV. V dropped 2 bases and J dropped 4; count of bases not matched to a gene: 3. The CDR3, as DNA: TGTGCCAGCAGCTTAAGCGGGGGCGCCACCGGGGAGCTGTTTTTT. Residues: CASSLSGGATGELFF.

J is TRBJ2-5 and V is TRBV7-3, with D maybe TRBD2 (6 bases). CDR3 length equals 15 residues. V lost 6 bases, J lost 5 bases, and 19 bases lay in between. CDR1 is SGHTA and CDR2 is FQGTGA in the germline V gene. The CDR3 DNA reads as TGTGCCAGCAGTCGTACTCCCGGCAGCGGGGAGACCCAGTACTTC. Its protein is CASSRTPGSGETQYF.

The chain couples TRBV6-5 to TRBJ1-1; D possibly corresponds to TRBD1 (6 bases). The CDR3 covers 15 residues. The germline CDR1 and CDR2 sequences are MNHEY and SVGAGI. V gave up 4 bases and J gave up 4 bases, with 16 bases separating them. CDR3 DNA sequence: TGTGCCAGCAGTTCTTACACAGGGTTCAGCACTGAAGCTTTCTTT. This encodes CASSSYTGFSTEAFF.

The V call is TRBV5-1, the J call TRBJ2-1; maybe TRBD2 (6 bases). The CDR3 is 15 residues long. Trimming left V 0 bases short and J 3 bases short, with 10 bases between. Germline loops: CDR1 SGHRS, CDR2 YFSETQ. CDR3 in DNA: TGCGCCAGCAGCTTGGTAGGGGAGGTCTACAATGAGCAGTTCTTC. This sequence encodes CASSLVGEVYNEQFF.

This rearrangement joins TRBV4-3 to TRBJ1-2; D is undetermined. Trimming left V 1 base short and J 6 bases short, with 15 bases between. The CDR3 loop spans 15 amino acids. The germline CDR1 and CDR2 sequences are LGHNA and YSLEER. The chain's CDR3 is CASSQGVERSDGYTF. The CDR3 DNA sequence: TGCGCCAGCAGCCAAGGGGTGGAGCGTTCAGATGGCTACACCTTC.

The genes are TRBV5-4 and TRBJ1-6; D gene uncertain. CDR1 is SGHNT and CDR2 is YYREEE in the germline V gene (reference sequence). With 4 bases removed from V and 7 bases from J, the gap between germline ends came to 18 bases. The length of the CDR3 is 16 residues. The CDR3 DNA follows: TGTGCCAGCAGCCTGGTGGTAGGAAGGGCGAATTCACCCCTCCACTTT. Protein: CASSLVVGRANSPLHF.

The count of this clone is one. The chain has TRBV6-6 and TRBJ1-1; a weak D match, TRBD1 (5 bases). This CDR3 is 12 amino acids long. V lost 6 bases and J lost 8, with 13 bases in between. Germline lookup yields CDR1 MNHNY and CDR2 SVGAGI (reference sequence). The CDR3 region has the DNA TGTGCCAGCAGCCACGGGGGATCCGAAGCTTTCTTT. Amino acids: CASSHGGSEAFF.

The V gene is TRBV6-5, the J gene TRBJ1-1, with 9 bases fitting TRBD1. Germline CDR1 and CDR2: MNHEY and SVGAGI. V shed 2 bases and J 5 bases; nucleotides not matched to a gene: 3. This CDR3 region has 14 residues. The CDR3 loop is CASSYRDRVTEAFF. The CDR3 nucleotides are TGTGCCAGCAGTTACCGGGACAGGGTTACTGAAGCTTTCTTT.

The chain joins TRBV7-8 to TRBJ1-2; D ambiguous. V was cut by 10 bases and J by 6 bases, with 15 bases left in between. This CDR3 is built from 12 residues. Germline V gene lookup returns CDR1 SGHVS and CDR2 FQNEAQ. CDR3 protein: CATVGGPHGYTF. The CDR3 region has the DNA TGTGCCACAGTCGGAGGGCCCCATGGCTACACCTTC.

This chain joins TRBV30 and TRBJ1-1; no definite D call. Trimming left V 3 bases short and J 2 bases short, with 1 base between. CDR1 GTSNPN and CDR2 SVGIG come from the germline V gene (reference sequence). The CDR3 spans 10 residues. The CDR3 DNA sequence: TGTGCCTGGAGAAACACTGAAGCTTTCTTT. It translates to CAWRNTEAFF.

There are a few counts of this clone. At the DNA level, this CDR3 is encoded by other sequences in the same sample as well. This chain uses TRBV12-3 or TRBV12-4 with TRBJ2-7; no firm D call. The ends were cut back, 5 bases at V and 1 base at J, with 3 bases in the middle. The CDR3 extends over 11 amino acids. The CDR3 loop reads CASSPSYEQYF. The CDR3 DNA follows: TGTGCCAGCAGTCCATCCTACGAGCAGTACTTC.

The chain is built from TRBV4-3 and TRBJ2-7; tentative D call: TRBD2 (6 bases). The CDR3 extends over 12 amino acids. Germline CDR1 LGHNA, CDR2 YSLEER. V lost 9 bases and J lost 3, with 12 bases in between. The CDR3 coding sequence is TGCGCCAGGGAGGGGAACGGCTACGAGCAGTACTTC. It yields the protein CAREGNGYEQYF.

The CDR3, as DNA: TGTGCCCTAGGGGCTAGAACGAACACCGGGGAGCTGTTTTTT. Its protein product is CALGARTNTGELFF. The rearrangement links TRBV2 to TRBJ2-2; D possibly corresponds to TRBD1 (5 bases). Germline V gene data show CDR1 as SNHLY and CDR2 as FYNNEI. Trimming shortened V by 11 bases and J by 0 bases, and 13 bases separated the two germline ends. CDR3 size: 14 residues.

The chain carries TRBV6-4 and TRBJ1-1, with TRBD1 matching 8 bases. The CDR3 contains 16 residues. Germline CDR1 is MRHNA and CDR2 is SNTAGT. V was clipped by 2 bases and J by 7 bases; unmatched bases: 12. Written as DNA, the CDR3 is TGTGCCAGCAGTGACCCGGACAGGGAAGTGCATGGTGAAGCTTTCTTT. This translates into CASSDPDREVHGEAFF.

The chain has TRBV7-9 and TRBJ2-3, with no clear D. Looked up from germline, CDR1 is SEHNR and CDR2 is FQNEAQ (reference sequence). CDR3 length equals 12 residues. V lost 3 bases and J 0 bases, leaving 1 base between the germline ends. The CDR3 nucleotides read TGTGCCAGCAGCTTTAGCACAGATACGCAGTATTTT. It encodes CASSFSTDTQYF.

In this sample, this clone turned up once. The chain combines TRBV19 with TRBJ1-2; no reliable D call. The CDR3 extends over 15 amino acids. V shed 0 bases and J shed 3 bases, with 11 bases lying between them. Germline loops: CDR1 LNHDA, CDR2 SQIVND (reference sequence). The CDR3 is CASSIDRAEYYGYTF. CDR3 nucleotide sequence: TGTGCCAGTAGTATAGATCGGGCGGAATACTATGGCTACACCTTC. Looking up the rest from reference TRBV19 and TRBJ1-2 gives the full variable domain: DGGITQSPKYLFRKEGQNVTLSCEQNLNHDAMYWYRQDPGQGLRLIYYSQIVNDFQKGDIAEGYSVSREKKESFPLTVTSAQKNPTAFYLCASSIDRAEYYGYTFGSGTRLTVV.

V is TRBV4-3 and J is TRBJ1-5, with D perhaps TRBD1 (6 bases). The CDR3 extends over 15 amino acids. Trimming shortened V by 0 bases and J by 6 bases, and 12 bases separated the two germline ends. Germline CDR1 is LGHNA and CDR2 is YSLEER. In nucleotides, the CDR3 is TGCGCCAGCAGCCAAGATGAGGGGGTGGGTCAGCCCCAGCATTTT. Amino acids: CASSQDEGVGQPQHF.